These 24 T cell receptor beta chains originate from one sample sequenced in a study of beta chain features in type 1 diabetes (dated by TCRdb to 2016 to 2019). Libraries were prepared through the immunoSEQ multiplex PCR assay. The entire isolated RNA was reverse transcribed using the High Capacity cDNA Reverse Transcription Kit, and thus expressed TCRB transcripts were sequenced. This immuneACCESS table, as held by TCRdb, lists in-frame sequences with V and J called but not all clones. Of the missing ones, under half trace to an unresolved V gene in checked studies; the others have no known cause. This sample has more than 150,000 clones in its table, and around 13% of those were observed once. The ten biggest clones cover about 0.66% of the sample. Sequences were obtained from central memory CD4+ T cells from blood. The receptors originated from a woman between 18 and 29 years old in good health.

The chain recombines TRBV27 with TRBJ2-5; unclear D gene. V was trimmed by 2 bases and J by 1 base, leaving 8 bases between them. This CDR3 contains 14 residues. Looked up from germline, CDR1 is MNHEY and CDR2 is SMNVEV (reference sequence). The CDR3 DNA sequence: TGTGCCAGCAGTTTAACGGGTATCCAAGAGACCCAGTACTTC. Translating it yields CASSLTGIQETQYF.

This clone was recorded a few times. The chain couples TRBV4-2 to TRBJ1-2; D is unresolved. Looked up from germline, CDR1 is LGHNA and CDR2 is YNFKEQ. This CDR3 spans 13 amino acids. Trimming removed 4 bases at V and 8 bases at J, with 14 bases between. The chain's CDR3 is CASSPNPSVGYTF. The CDR3 bases are TGTGCCAGCAGCCCTAACCCAAGTGTAGGCTACACCTTC.

This clone was detected only a few times. This chain joins TRBV28 and TRBJ2-6, with D possibly TRBD2 on 6 matching bases. CDR3 length equals 15 residues. V lost 3 bases to trimming and J lost 1 base, with 7 bases between them. Germline CDR1 is MDHEN and CDR2 is SYDVKM. The CDR3 nucleotides read TGTGCCAGCAGTTTTCGGGGGTCTGGGGCCAACGTCCTGACTTTC. This translates into CASSFRGSGANVLTF.

The chain recombines TRBV28 with TRBJ2-7; D call uncertain. Trimming cost V 3 bases and J 3 bases, with 21 bases left between them. CDR3 length equals 17 residues. The germline CDR1 and CDR2 sequences are MDHEN and SYDVKM. The CDR3 DNA sequence: TGTGCCAGCAGTTTCTGGAGCAAGGAGTTAAGGAACTACGAGCAGTACTTC. Protein sequence: CASSFWSKELRNYEQYF.

This clone has a handful of counts. V gene TRBV25-1 combines with J gene TRBJ1-1, with 7 bases matching TRBD1. CDR1 and CDR2 from the germline V gene are MGHDK and SYGVNS. V trimming: 6 bases; J trimming: 1 base; junction bases outside the gene matches: 5. The CDR3 loop spans 14 amino acids. Here the CDR3 DNA reads TGTGCCAGCAGAGATCAGGGGGGGAACACTGAAGCTTTCTTT. It codes for CASRDQGGNTEAFF.

This clone was found a few times. The chain uses TRBV4-2 and TRBJ2-6; possible D gene TRBD2, 6 bases. Trimming removed 1 base from V and 3 bases from J, with 7 bases in between. Germline V gene data show CDR1 as LGHNA and CDR2 as YNFKEQ. The CDR3 is made up of 15 amino acids. The CDR3 loop reads CASSQGGLGANVLTF. CDR3 nucleotide sequence: TGTGCCAGCAGCCAAGGGGGACTTGGGGCCAACGTCCTGACTTTC.

V usage is TRBV6-5 and J usage is TRBJ2-7, with D possibly TRBD1 on 6 matching bases. Trimming took 7 bases from V and 3 from J, leaving 10 bases between them. Germline V CDR1 and CDR2: MNHEY, SVGAGI. The CDR3 totals 12 residues. CDR3 DNA: TGTGCCAGCACGAGGGGGAACTACGAGCAGTACTTC. It codes for CASTRGNYEQYF.

V and J are TRBV18 and TRBJ1-4; 7 bases agree with TRBD1. Losses at the gene ends were 7 bases for V and 0 bases for J; bases not matched to a gene: 11. Germline V CDR1 and CDR2: KGHSH, LQKENI. The CDR3 has 17 amino acids. This CDR3 reads CASLKDRTTATNEKLFF. The CDR3 DNA is TGTGCCAGCTTAAAGGACAGGACAACTGCAACTAATGAAAAACTGTTTTTT.

In its sample, this clone was seen a few times. An end of the junction does not agree with germline; a read error may underlie this. This sequence joins TRBV29-1 and TRBJ1-2; 7 bases are a match to TRBD1. The CDR3 contains 14 residues. CDR1 and CDR2 from the germline V gene are SQVTM and ANQGSEA. In DNA form, the CDR3 reads TGCAGCGTTGAAGTACAGACAGGGAACTATGGCTACGCCTTC. It encodes CSVEVQTGNYGYAF.

The chain uses TRBV4-1 and TRBJ2-1, with a weak D call TRBD1 (6 bases). Germline CDR1 and CDR2: MGHRA and YSYEKL. This CDR3 contains 16 residues. Deletions cut 4 bases from V and 8 bases from J, with 21 bases between. For the CDR3, the DNA is TGCGCCAGCAGCCGCCCGGAGCAGGGGTTTAGGGATGAGCAGTTCTTC. Translated: CASSRPEQGFRDEQFF.

The V and J genes are TRBV11-2 and TRBJ1-5, with 7 nucleotides matching TRBD1. In germline, CDR1 is SGHAT, CDR2 FQNNGV. The CDR3 sequence is 17 residues long. The V segment lost 5 bases and the J segment 1 base; nucleotides outside the gene matches: 11. CDR3 amino acids: CASSPETGAASNQPQHF. CDR3 in DNA: TGTGCCAGCAGCCCAGAAACAGGGGCAGCCAGCAATCAGCCCCAGCATTTT. Full variable domain (remainder filled in from reference TRBV11-2 and TRBJ1-5): EAGVAQSPRYKIIEKRQSVAFWCNPISGHATLYWYQQILGQGPKLLIQFQNNGVVDDSQLPKDRFSAERLKGVDSTLKIQPAKLEDSAVYLCASSPETGAASNQPQHFGDGTRLSIL.

The V and J genes are TRBV7-9 and TRBJ2-3; 9 bases are shared with TRBD2. Germline V lookup: CDR1 SEHNR, CDR2 FQNEAQ (reference sequence). The CDR3 has 16 amino acids. V was pared by 3 bases and J by 2 bases, with 6 bases of the junction left unmatched. This chain's CDR3 is CASSLTLAGNTDTQYF. In nucleotides, the CDR3 is TGTGCCAGCAGCTTGACCCTAGCGGGAAACACAGATACGCAGTATTTT. Variable domain in full (rest from reference TRBV7-9 and TRBJ2-3): DTGVSQNPRHKITKRGQNVTFRCDPISEHNRLYWYRQTLGQGPEFLTYFQNEAQLEKSRLLSDRFSAERPKGSFSTLEIQRTEQGDSAMYLCASSLTLAGNTDTQYFGPGTRLTVL.

This clone was counted only a few times. CDR3 DNA sequence: TGCGCCAGCAGCGGTGGGACAGCCCAGAATGAAAAACTGTTTTTT. It codes for CASSGGTAQNEKLFF. V usage is TRBV5-1 and J usage is TRBJ1-4; TRBD1 aligns across 7 bases. The ends lost 4 bases at V and 5 bases at J; junction bases unmatched: 8. The V gene's germline CDR1 is SGHRS and CDR2 YFSETQ. There are 15 residues in the CDR3. Full variable domain (rest looked up from reference TRBV5-1 and TRBJ1-4): KAGVTQTPRYLIKTRGQQVTLSCSPISGHRSVSWYQQTPGQGLQFLFEYFSETQRNKGNFPGRFSGRQFSNSRSEMNVSTLELGDSALYLCASSGGTAQNEKLFFGSGTQLSVL.

This clone was observed at least ten times. V gene TRBV10-3 combines with J gene TRBJ1-3; 8 positions match TRBD1. CDR3 length: 15 residues. Germline CDR1 reads ENHRY; CDR2 reads SYGVKD. The junction had 3 bases not matched to a gene; V was cut back by 3 bases and J by 2 bases. The CDR3: CAISDRTGTGNTIYF. DNA of the CDR3: TGTGCCATCAGTGATAGGACAGGGACTGGAAACACCATATATTTT.

This clone occurred a few times. V is TRBV28 and J is TRBJ2-5, with 12 bases matching TRBD1. The CDR3 runs to 16 residues. CDR1 is MDHEN and CDR2 is SYDVKM in the germline V gene. Trimming at V came to 8 bases and at J to 5 bases, leaving 12 bases not matched to a gene. The CDR3 protein is CASQPGQGARDETQYF. CDR3 nucleotide sequence: TGTGCCAGCCAGCCGGGACAGGGGGCGCGGGATGAGACCCAGTACTTC.

The CDR3 spells CASSSLDRLVYGYTF. CDR3 nucleotide sequence: TGTGCCAGCAGCTCCTTAGACAGGCTTGTATATGGCTACACCTTC. The rearrangement links TRBV11-2 to TRBJ1-2; the D gene is possibly TRBD1 (6 bases). The CDR3 covers 15 residues. Germline V gives CDR1 SGHAT, CDR2 FQNNGV. Trimming took off 4 bases at V and 5 bases at J, with 17 bases between the two ends.

V and J are TRBV28 and TRBJ1-1; D unresolved. From germline, CDR1 is MDHEN and CDR2 SYDVKM. V lost 8 bases and J lost 4, with 8 bases in between. The CDR3 is 11 residues long. The CDR3 region has the DNA TGTGCCAGCGGTGCGAGCACTGAAGCTTTCTTT. The encoded protein is CASGASTEAFF. The variable domain in full, with the rest retrieved from reference TRBV28 and TRBJ1-1, is DVKVTQSSRYLVKRTGEKVFLECVQDMDHENMFWYRQDPGLGLRLIYFSYDVKMKEKGDIPEGYSVSREKKERFSLILESASTNQTSMYLCASGASTEAFFGQGTRLTVV.

This clone has only a few counts. This rearrangement joins TRBV6-5 to TRBJ1-5, with D possibly TRBD1 on 6 matching bases. V lost 5 bases and J lost 3, with 11 bases in between. CDR1 is MNHEY and CDR2 is SVGAGI in the germline V gene. The CDR3 is 14 amino acids. CDR3 DNA sequence: TGTGCCAGCAGTCCAGGGGAACTCAATCAGCCCCAGCATTTT. It is translated as CASSPGELNQPQHF.

This sequence joins TRBV7-3 and TRBJ2-1, with 11 bases fitting TRBD2. This CDR3 contains 15 residues. Germline V gene data show CDR1 as SGHTA and CDR2 as FQGTGA. The junction had 9 bases not matched to a gene; V was cut back by 5 bases and J by 9 bases. The CDR3 is CASSPSSGRQVEQFF. The CDR3 bases are TGTGCCAGCAGCCCATCTAGCGGGAGGCAGGTTGAGCAGTTCTTC.

This clone has only a few counts. The chain employs TRBV7-2 and TRBJ2-2; perhaps TRBD2 as D (6 bases). The germline CDR1 and CDR2 sequences are SGHTA and FQGNSA. The CDR3 is made up of 15 amino acids. V was shortened by 3 bases and J by 1 base, with 9 bases between the two germline ends. CDR3 nucleotides: TGTGCCAGCAGCTTGGGAGCGGGGAACACCGGGGAGCTGTTTTTT. This codes for CASSLGAGNTGELFF.

This clone was seen a handful of times. This chain connects TRBV10-3 to TRBJ2-1, with D possibly matching TRBD1 (6 bases). Germline-derived CDR1 and CDR2 are ENHRY and SYGVKD. This CDR3 contains 12 residues. V was cut by 4 bases and J by 10 bases, with 11 bases left in between. The CDR3 loop reads CAISGTGYEQFF. The CDR3 DNA is TGTGCCATCAGTGGAACAGGGTACGAGCAGTTCTTC.

This clone was seen a few times. The rearrangement joins TRBV4-2 to TRBJ2-7, with 10 bases aligning to TRBD2. CDR1 is LGHNA and CDR2 is YNFKEQ in the germline V gene. V gave up 1 base and J gave up 2 bases; unmatched junction bases: 2. The CDR3 loop spans 15 amino acids. For the CDR3, the DNA is TGTGCCAGCAGCCAAGGACTAGCGGGTACCTACGAGCAGTACTTC. Translated: CASSQGLAGTYEQYF.

Only a few counts were recorded for this clone. The rearrangement uses TRBV4-3 and TRBJ2-7, with D possibly being TRBD1 (6 bases). The CDR3 consists of 14 residues. Germline assignment: CDR1 LGHNA and CDR2 YSLEER. V dropped 3 bases and J dropped 6 bases, with 15 bases sitting between them. The CDR3 coding sequence is TGCGCCAGCAGCCAGGATGACAGGCCTGGCGAGCAGTACTTC. Encoded protein: CASSQDDRPGEQYF.

The chain employs TRBV5-4 and TRBJ2-5, with D perhaps TRBD2 (5 bases). CDR3 length equals 15 residues. CDR1 and CDR2 (germline): SGHNT, YYREEE (reference sequence). The V gene lost 4 bases and the J gene lost 5 bases, with 18 bases spanning the gap. The CDR3 DNA reads as TGTGCCAGCAGCAGTCCTAACGGGGTCGAGGAGACCCAGTACTTC. Translation: CASSSPNGVEETQYF.